The 11 T cell receptor beta chains in this list originate from one sample, sequenced in a study of OX40 agonist ivuxolimab in advanced cancers. TCRdb keeps only in-frame clones here, not all; method: immunoSEQ multiplex PCR. The sample lists tens of thousands of clones; approximately 86% were seen once. Specimen: CD4+ or CD8+ T cells sorted from blood, collected in a trial of the OX40 agonist ivuxolimab. These receptors were taken from an adult with an advanced solid tumor such as melanoma, head and neck, liver or kidney cancer.

J is TRBJ2-1 and V is TRBV7-2; TRBD2 agrees at 8 bases. Germline V gene data show CDR1 as SGHTA and CDR2 as FQGNSA. The CDR3 contains 17 residues. The junction had 10 bases not matched to a gene; V was cut back by 3 bases and J by 3 bases. The CDR3 coding sequence is TGTGCCAGCAGCTTGGGCCCAGCGGGAGACGGCTACAATGAGCAGTTCTTC. Its protein is CASSLGPAGDGYNEQFF.

A note on this clone: The sample holds other DNA sequences that translate to the same CDR3. The chain joins TRBV27 to TRBJ1-2; D remains unclear. Germline assignment: CDR1 MNHEY and CDR2 SMNVEV (reference sequence). The CDR3 has 13 residues. Trimming stripped 2 bases from V and 2 bases from J, with 6 bases between. CDR3 sequence reads: CASSLRLNYGYTF. The DNA for the CDR3 is TGTGCCAGCAGTTTAAGATTAAACTATGGCTACACCTTC.

The V and J genes are TRBV6-5 and TRBJ2-3; D ambiguous. The V end was cut by 7 bases, the J end by 4 bases, with 12 bases between. This CDR3 is built from 13 residues. The germline V gene encodes CDR1 MNHEY and CDR2 SVGAGI. CDR3 sequence reads: CASMESEADTQYF. CDR3 nucleotides: TGTGCCAGCATGGAATCAGAGGCAGATACGCAGTATTTT.

The rearrangement joins TRBV6-6 to TRBJ2-7; perhaps TRBD1 as D (5 bases). CDR1 and CDR2 from the germline V gene are MNHNY and SVGAGI (reference sequence). The CDR3 runs 16 residues. Trimming pared 3 bases from V and 1 base from J, leaving 16 bases between. This CDR3 is CASSYAGLTSSYEQYF. The CDR3 DNA reads as TGTGCCAGCAGTTATGCAGGGCTTACTTCTTCCTACGAGCAGTACTTC.

The chain uses TRBV4-1 and TRBJ2-3; a weak D match, TRBD2 (6 bases). The CDR3 spans 17 residues. Trimming took 3 bases from V and 4 from J, leaving 20 bases between them. Per the germline V gene, CDR1 is MGHRA and CDR2 is YSYEKL. CDR3 sequence: CASSQISGGVSPDTQYF. CDR3 nucleotide sequence: TGCGCCAGCAGCCAGATTTCTGGCGGGGTTTCCCCAGATACGCAGTATTTT.

In the case of this clone: A read error may account for a junction end that differs from germline. The chain links TRBV7-7 to TRBJ2-2; D is unclear. Germline loops: CDR1 SSHAT, CDR2 FNYEAQ (reference sequence). CDR3 length: 13 amino acids. The CDR3 bases are TGTGCTAGCAGCTTAGGTAACACCGGGGAGCTGTTTTTT. Its translation: CASSLGNTGELFF.

J is TRBJ2-7 and V is TRBV5-4; D gene unclear. CDR1 is SGHNT, CDR2 YYREEE, per germline (reference sequence). Between the trimmed V and J ends, which lost 0 bases and 3 bases, there was a span of 10 bases. The CDR3 covers 14 residues. CDR3 sequence (DNA): TGTGCCAGCAGCTTGGCTTCTAGTAGCTACGAGCAGTACTTC. Protein sequence: CASSLASSSYEQYF.

The chain links TRBV28 to TRBJ1-1; D is uncertain. CDR3 length equals 11 residues. V dropped 2 bases and J dropped 6 bases, with 4 bases sitting between them. Germline V lookup: CDR1 MDHEN, CDR2 SYDVKM. CDR3 residues: CASSLGAEAFF. The CDR3 bases are TGTGCCAGCAGTTTAGGCGCTGAAGCTTTCTTT.

J is TRBJ1-1 and V is TRBV6-1, with D unclear. Germline CDR1 reads MNHNS; CDR2 reads SASEGT. The V gene lost 3 bases and the J gene lost 8 bases, with 7 bases spanning the gap. The CDR3 runs to 11 residues. This CDR3 reads CASSEFYEAFF. CDR3 in DNA: TGTGCCAGCAGTGAGTTCTACGAAGCTTTCTTT.

This sequence joins TRBV7-6 and TRBJ2-5; D unclear. Trimming left V 1 base short and J 4 bases short, with 10 bases between. The CDR3 runs to 14 residues. The germline gives CDR1 SGHVS, CDR2 FNYEAQ. The CDR3 DNA is TGTGCCAGCAGCTTAGGGAATCTAGGAGAGACCCAGTACTTC. Translating gives CASSLGNLGETQYF.

This rearrangement joins TRBV5-6 to TRBJ2-5, with D unclear. The CDR3 covers 12 residues. Germline V gene sequence: CDR1 SGHDT, CDR2 YYEEEE. V lost 5 bases, J lost 7 bases, and 12 bases lay in between. The chain's CDR3 is CASRLPSGTQYF. DNA of the CDR3: TGTGCCAGCAGACTCCCCTCGGGGACCCAGTACTTC. The full variable domain, rest sourced from reference TRBV5-6 and TRBJ2-5, is DAGVTQSPTHLIKTRGQQVTLRCSPKSGHDTVSWYQQALGQGPQFIFQYYEEEERQRGNFPDRFSGHQFPNYSSELNVNALLLGDSALYLCASRLPSGTQYFGPGTRLLVL.